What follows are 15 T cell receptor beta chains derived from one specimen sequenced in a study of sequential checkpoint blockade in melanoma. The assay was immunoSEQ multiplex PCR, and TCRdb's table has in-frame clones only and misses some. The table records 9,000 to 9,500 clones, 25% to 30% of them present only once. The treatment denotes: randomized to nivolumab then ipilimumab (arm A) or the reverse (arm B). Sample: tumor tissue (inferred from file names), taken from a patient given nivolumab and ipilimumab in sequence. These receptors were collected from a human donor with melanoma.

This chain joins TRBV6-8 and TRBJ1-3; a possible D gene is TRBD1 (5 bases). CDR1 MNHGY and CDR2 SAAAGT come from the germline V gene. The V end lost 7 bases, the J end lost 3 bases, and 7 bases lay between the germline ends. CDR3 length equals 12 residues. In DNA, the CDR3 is TGTGCCAGCACTGGGGGTGGAAACACCATATATTTT. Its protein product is CASTGGGNTIYF.

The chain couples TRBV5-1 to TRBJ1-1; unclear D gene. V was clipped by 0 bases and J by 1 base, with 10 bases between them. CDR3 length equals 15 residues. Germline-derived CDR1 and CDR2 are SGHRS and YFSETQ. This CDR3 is CASSLVGRGNTEAFF. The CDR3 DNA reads TGCGCCAGCAGCTTGGTGGGTCGGGGGAACACTGAAGCTTTCTTT.

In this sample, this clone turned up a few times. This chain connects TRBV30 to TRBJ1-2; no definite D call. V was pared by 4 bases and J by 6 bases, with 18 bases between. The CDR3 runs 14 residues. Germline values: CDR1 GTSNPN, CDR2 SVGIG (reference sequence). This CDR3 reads CAWIFAKRIDGYTF. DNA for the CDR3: TGTGCCTGGATCTTCGCGAAACGCATCGATGGCTACACCTTC.

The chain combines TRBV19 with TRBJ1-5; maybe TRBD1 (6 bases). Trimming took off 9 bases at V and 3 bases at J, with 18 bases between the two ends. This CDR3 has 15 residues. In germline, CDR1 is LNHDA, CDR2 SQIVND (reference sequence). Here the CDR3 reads CASTGGRQVNQPQHF. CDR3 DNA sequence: TGTGCCAGCACGGGAGGGCGACAGGTCAATCAGCCCCAGCATTTT. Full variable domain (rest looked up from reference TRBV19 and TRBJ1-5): DGGITQSPKYLFRKEGQNVTLSCEQNLNHDAMYWYRQDPGQGLRLIYYSQIVNDFQKGDIAEGYSVSREKKESFPLTVTSAQKNPTAFYLCASTGGRQVNQPQHFGDGTRLSIL.

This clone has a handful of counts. CDR3 residues: CASTPDPSDTQYF. CDR3 coding DNA: TGTGCCAGCACCCCCGACCCGTCAGATACGCAGTATTTT. This rearrangement joins TRBV9 to TRBJ2-3; D gene uncertain. The CDR3 is 13 residues long. Germline V lookup: CDR1 SGDLS, CDR2 YYNGEE. Deletions cut 6 bases from V and 4 bases from J, with 12 bases between. Full variable domain (remainder filled in from reference TRBV9 and TRBJ2-3): DSGVTQTPKHLITATGQRVTLRCSPRSGDLSVYWYQQSLDQGLQFLIQYYNGEERAKGNILERFSAQQFPDLHSELNLSSLELGDSALYFCASTPDPSDTQYFGPGTRLTVL.

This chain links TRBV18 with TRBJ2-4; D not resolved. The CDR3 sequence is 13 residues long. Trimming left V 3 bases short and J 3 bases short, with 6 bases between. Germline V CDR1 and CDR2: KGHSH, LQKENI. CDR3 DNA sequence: TGTGCCAGCTCACCGGGAAGCAAAAACATTCAGTACTTC. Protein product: CASSPGSKNIQYF.

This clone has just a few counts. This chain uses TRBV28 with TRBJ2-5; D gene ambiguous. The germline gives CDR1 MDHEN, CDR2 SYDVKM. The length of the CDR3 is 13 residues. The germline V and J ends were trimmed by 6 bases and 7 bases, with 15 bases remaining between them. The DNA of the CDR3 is TGTGCCAGCAGCACAAGACCCCGGACGACCCAGTACTTC. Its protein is CASSTRPRTTQYF. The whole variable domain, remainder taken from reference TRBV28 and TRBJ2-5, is DVKVTQSSRYLVKRTGEKVFLECVQDMDHENMFWYRQDPGLGLRLIYFSYDVKMKEKGDIPEGYSVSREKKERFSLILESASTNQTSMYLCASSTRPRTTQYFGPGTRLLVL.

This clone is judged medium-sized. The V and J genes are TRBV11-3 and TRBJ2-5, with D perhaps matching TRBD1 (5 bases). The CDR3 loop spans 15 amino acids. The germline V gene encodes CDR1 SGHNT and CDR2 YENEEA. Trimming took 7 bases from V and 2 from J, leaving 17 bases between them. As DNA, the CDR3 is TGTGCCAGCACCACAGGAGCCCGGATTCAAGAGACCCAGTACTTC. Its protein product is CASTTGARIQETQYF.

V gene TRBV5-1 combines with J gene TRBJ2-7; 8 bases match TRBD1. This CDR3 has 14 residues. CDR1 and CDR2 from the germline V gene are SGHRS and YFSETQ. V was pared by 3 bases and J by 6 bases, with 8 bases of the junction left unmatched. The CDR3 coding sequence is TGCGCCAGCAGCTCCTGGGACAGGAATAGCGAGCAGTACTTC. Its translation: CASSSWDRNSEQYF.

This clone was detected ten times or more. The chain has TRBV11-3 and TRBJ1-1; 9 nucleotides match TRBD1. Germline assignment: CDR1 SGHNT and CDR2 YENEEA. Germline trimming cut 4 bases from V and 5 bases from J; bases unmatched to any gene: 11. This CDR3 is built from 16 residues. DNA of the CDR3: TGTGCCAGCAGCTCCGCCGGGACAGGGCGGGGAACTGAAGCTTTCTTT. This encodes CASSSAGTGRGTEAFF.

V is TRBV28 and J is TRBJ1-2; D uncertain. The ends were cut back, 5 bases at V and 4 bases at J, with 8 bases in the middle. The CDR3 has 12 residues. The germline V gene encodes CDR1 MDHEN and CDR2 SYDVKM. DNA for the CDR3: TGTGCCAGCAGTCACCGAATCTATGGCTACACCTTC. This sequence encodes CASSHRIYGYTF.

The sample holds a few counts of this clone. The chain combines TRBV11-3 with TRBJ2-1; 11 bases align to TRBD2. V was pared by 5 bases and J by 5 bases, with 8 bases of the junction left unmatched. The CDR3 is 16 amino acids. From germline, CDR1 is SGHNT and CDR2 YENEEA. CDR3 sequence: CASSPLSGGVDNEQFF. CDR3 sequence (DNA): TGTGCCAGCAGCCCCCTTAGCGGGGGGGTAGACAATGAGCAGTTCTTC.

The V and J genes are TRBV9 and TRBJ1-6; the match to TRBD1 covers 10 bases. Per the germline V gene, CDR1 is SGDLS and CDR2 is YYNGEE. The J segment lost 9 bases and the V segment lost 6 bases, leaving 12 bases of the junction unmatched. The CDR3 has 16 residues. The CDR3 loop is CASTPVTGGSFSPLHF. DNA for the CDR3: TGTGCCAGCACCCCTGTGACAGGGGGCTCTTTTTCACCCCTCCACTTT. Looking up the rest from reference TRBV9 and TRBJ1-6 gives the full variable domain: DSGVTQTPKHLITATGQRVTLRCSPRSGDLSVYWYQQSLDQGLQFLIQYYNGEERAKGNILERFSAQQFPDLHSELNLSSLELGDSALYFCASTPVTGGSFSPLHFGNGTRLTVT.

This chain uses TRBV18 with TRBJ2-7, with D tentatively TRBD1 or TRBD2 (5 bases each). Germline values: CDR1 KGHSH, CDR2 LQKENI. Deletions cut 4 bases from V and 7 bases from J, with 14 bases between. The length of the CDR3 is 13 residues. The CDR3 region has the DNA TGTGCCAGCTCACAGGGACCTCCGGGGGAGCAGTACTTC. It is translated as CASSQGPPGEQYF.

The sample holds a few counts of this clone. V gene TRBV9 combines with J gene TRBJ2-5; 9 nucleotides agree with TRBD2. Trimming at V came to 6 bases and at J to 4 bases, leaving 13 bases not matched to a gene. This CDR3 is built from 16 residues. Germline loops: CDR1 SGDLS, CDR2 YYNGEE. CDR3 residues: CASMGLAGTRGETQYF. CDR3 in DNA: TGTGCCAGCATGGGGCTAGCGGGGACTAGAGGAGAGACCCAGTACTTC.